The 7 T cell receptor beta chains below all came from one sample that was sequenced in a study of regulatory T cells in long-lasting Graves disease. Described time point: persistent/refractory GD, antithyroid drugs over 5 years with positive TRAb. Isolated PBMC RNA provided the starting material for the TCR library. CDR3-region Arm-PCR and iRepertoire HTBI primers produced the TCR beta libraries. From the multiplex PCR reads, TCRdb called clonotypes with MiXCR, one entry per CDR3 protein. Here the sample spans approximately 290,000 distinct CDR3 sequences, roughly a fifth being singletons. This material consisted of peripheral blood mononuclear cells (PBMCs), taken when the disease was refractory, from a patient treated with antithyroid drugs. The receptors were gathered from a female donor with Graves disease.

This clonotype was detected many times. This rearrangement joins TRBV7-9 to TRBJ2-7, with a tentative D call TRBD1 (6 bases). The CDR3 is made up of 13 amino acids. Germline values: CDR1 SEHNR, CDR2 FQNEAQ (reference sequence). The V gene lost 5 bases and the J gene lost 5 bases, with 13 bases spanning the gap. CDR3 sequence (DNA): TGTGCCAGCAGCGGGGGCCTTAATGACGAGCAGTACTTC. It encodes CASSGGLNDEQYF. Complete variable domain (other parts from reference TRBV7-9 and TRBJ2-7): DTGVSQNPRHKITKRGQNVTFRCDPISEHNRLYWYRQTLGQGPEFLTYFQNEAQLEKSRLLSDRFSAERPKGSFSTLEIQRTEQGDSAMYLCASSGGLNDEQYFGPGTRLTVT.

This clonotype was seen a handful of times. The chain carries TRBV2 and TRBJ2-2; D possibly corresponds to TRBD1 (5 bases). V was shortened by 7 bases and J by 1 base, with 34 bases between the two germline ends. Germline CDR1 reads SNHLY; CDR2 reads FYNNEI. This CDR3 has 22 residues. The CDR3 DNA is TGTGCCAGCACATACCCCCTCAAGTTGGTGGGGTTAGGGGTGGGGAACACCGGGGAGCTGTTTTTT. Translating it yields CASTYPLKLVGLGVGNTGELFF.

The V gene is TRBV29-1, the J gene TRBJ2-3; D is unresolved. Germline-derived CDR1 and CDR2 are SQVTM and ANQGSEA. This CDR3 is 12 amino acids long. The germline V and J ends were trimmed by 3 bases and 1 base, with 5 bases remaining between them. The CDR3 region is CSVDVGTDTQYF. The CDR3 DNA reads TGCAGCGTTGATGTCGGCACAGATACGCAGTATTTT.

The rearrangement joins TRBV18 to TRBJ1-1; TRBD1 aligns across 7 bases. Germline CDR1 KGHSH, CDR2 LQKENI. V shed 3 bases, J shed 2 bases, and the junction held 6 bases outside the gene matches. The CDR3 extends over 15 amino acids. In nucleotides, the CDR3 is TGTGCCAGCTCACCCGGGGACAGAAAAAACACTGAAGCTTTCTTT. Translated: CASSPGDRKNTEAFF.

The chain has TRBV6-2 or TRBV6-3 and TRBJ2-7; tentative D call: TRBD2 (5 bases). Germline loops: CDR1 MNHEY, CDR2 SVGEGT. This CDR3 is 15 amino acids long. The ends were cut back, 2 bases at V and 2 bases at J, with 13 bases in the middle. In DNA form, the CDR3 reads TGTGCCAGCAGTTACGGGGAGAACCGCCCCTACGAGCAGTACTTC. Its protein is CASSYGENRPYEQYF.

This clonotype was counted many times. V is TRBV6-5 and J is TRBJ2-7; D is perhaps TRBD1 (6 bases). V gave up 2 bases and J gave up 5 bases, with 13 bases separating them. Germline V gene lookup returns CDR1 MNHEY and CDR2 SVGAGI. This CDR3 comprises 14 residues. In DNA, the CDR3 is TGTGCCAGCAGTTACAGGACAGCGTGGGACGAGCAGTACTTC. Protein sequence: CASSYRTAWDEQYF.

V usage is TRBV28 and J usage is TRBJ2-1; 9 bases line up with TRBD1. The CDR3 contains 15 residues. With V trimmed by 5 bases and J by 3 bases, 5 bases remained unmatched. In germline, CDR1 is MDHEN, CDR2 SYDVKM. The CDR3 nucleotides are TGTGCCAGCAGTAGGGACAGGGCCCTCTACAATGAGCAGTTCTTC. It codes for CASSRDRALYNEQFF.